This TCR beta chain is from a study of T-cell memory formation after mild COVID-19. This CDR3 is 17 amino acids long. With V trimmed by 1 base and J by 5 bases, 10 bases remained unmatched. TCRdb reprocessed the 5' RACE reads via MiXCR and lists one record per CDR3 protein. Of around 320,000 distinct CDR3 sequences in the sample, 13% to 15% were seen once. Material for sequencing was PBMCs or a T cell subset sorted from them (not recorded which). This TCR was sampled from a man aged 18-30 years who had mild COVID-19 (a few samples of this study predate the infection). Cell type and time point are not known. The rearrangement links TRBV12-3 or TRBV12-4 to TRBJ2-3; 9 nucleotides align to TRBD2. The CDR3 DNA follows: TGTGCCAGCAGTTTAGGGTTGACCAGCGGGGGGTTAGATACGCAGTATTTT. Residues: CASSLGLTSGGLDTQYF.